One and the same sample provided the 2 T cell receptor beta chains below, sequenced in a study of blood T cell repertoires in COVID-19. Data came from immunoSEQ multiplex PCR; TCRdb stores just in-frame clones and leaves some out. Found here are tens of thousands of clones, around 90% of them singletons; the top ten hold more than 0.4%. The sample comprised peripheral blood. Receptors originate from a man between 45 and 60 years old with COVID-19, enrolled during active disease.

The chain has TRBV7-2 and TRBJ1-2, with a possible D match to TRBD1 (5 bases). Trimming took off 1 base at V and 7 bases at J, with 13 bases between the two ends. Germline loops: CDR1 SGHTA, CDR2 FQGNSA. The CDR3 contains 14 residues. DNA of the CDR3: TGTGCCAGCAGCTTAGATGGCAGGGAGGGTGGCTACACCTTC. Translated: CASSLDGREGGYTF.

CDR3 in DNA: TGTGCCAGCAGTGAAGAGGGTGGGACTAGCCGCGAGCAGTACTTC. This gives the protein CASSEEGGTSREQYF. The chain uses TRBV6-1 and TRBJ2-7; TRBD2 matches at 9 bases. This CDR3 comprises 15 residues. The trim removed 1 base at V and 6 bases at J, leaving 7 bases unmatched. In germline, CDR1 is MNHNS, CDR2 SASEGT.